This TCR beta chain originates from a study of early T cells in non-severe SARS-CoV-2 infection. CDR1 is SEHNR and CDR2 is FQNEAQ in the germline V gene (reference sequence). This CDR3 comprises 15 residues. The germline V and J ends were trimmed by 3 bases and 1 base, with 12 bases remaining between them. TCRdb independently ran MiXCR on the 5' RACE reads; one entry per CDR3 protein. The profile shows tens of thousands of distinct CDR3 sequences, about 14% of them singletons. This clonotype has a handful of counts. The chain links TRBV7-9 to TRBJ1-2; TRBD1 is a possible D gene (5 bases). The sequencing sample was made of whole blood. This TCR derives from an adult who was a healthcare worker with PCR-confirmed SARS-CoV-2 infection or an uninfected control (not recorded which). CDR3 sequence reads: CASSFLAGINYGYTF. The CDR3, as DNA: TGTGCCAGCAGCTTCCTGGCAGGGATTAACTATGGCTACACCTTC.